The 5 T cell receptor beta chains below were found in one sample sequenced in a study of blood T cell repertoires in COVID-19. Here immunoSEQ multiplex PCR was the method, and the copy in TCRdb shows in-frame clones only, minus some. The sample consists of about 69,000 clones, almost 80% of them appearing once. Sequencing input: peripheral blood. The receptors come from a man aged 55 to 70 with acute or convalescent COVID-19.

This rearrangement joins TRBV5-1 to TRBJ1-1; D not resolved. Between the trimmed V and J ends, which lost 1 base and 6 bases, there was a span of 10 bases. The germline CDR1 and CDR2 sequences are SGHRS and YFSETQ. The length of the CDR3 is 13 residues. The CDR3 loop is CASSLSSGAEAFF. DNA for the CDR3: TGCGCCAGCAGCTTGTCGTCGGGAGCTGAAGCTTTCTTT.

CDR3 protein: CASSYSRVSYGYTF. The CDR3 DNA reads TGTGCCAGCAGTTACAGCAGGGTATCCTATGGCTACACCTTC. The rearrangement joins TRBV6-5 to TRBJ1-2, with D perhaps matching TRBD1 (5 bases). Looked up from germline, CDR1 is MNHEY and CDR2 is SVGAGI. The CDR3 is 14 amino acids. Trimming shortened V by 2 bases and J by 4 bases, and 11 bases separated the two germline ends.

This clone appeared a single time. The chain carries TRBV3-1 (or the pseudogene TRBV3-2) and TRBJ1-3, with 7 bases fitting TRBD1. CDR3 length: 18 residues. Per germline, CDR1 LGHDT and CDR2 YNNKEL (reference sequence). V lost 2 bases to trimming and J lost 1 base; unmatched junction nucleotides: 11. The CDR3 DNA sequence: TGTGCCAGCAGCCAATTCAAGACAGGGAAGTCGTCTGGAAACACCATATATTTT. Translated, it gives CASSQFKTGKSSGNTIYF.

The chain links TRBV20-1 to TRBJ1-1; no firm D call. Germline assignment: CDR1 DFQATT and CDR2 SNEGSKA (reference sequence). CDR3 length: 13 residues. The ends were cut back, 3 bases at V and 4 bases at J, with 12 bases in the middle. The CDR3 DNA sequence: TGCAGTGCTAGTACGCCGGGATCCACTGAAGCTTTCTTT. Translation: CSASTPGSTEAFF.

CDR3 region: CASSLAGTSGMSDTQYF. The DNA for the CDR3 is TGTGCCAGCAGCTTAGCGGGGACTAGCGGGATGTCAGATACGCAGTATTTT. The V gene is TRBV7-9, the J gene TRBJ2-3, with TRBD2 matching over 13 bases. The CDR3 covers 17 residues. Germline V gene data show CDR1 as SEHNR and CDR2 as FQNEAQ (reference sequence). After removal of 0 bases from V and 4 bases from J, the junction contained 4 bases not matched to a gene.